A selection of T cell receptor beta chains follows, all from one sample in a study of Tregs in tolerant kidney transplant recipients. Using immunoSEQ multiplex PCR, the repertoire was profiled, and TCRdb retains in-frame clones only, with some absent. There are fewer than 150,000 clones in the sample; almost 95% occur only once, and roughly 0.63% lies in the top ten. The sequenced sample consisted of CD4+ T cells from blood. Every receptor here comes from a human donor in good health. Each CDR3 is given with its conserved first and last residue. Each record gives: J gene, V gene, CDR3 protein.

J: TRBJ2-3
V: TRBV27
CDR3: CASSLYGLAGVLDTQYF

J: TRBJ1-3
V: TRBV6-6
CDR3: CASRLATSGNTIYF

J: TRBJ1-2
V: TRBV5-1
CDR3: CASSQGGTGDGYTF

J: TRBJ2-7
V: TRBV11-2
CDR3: CASSRDRQYEQYF

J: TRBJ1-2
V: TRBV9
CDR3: CASSVDSGVYRYTF

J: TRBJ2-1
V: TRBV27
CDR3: CASSIFDRLGANEQFF

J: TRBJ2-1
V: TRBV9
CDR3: CASSVELAGYYNEQFF

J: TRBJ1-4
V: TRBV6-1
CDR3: CASRPGRTNEKLFF

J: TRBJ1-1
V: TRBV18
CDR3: CASSPSNDRPGAEAFF

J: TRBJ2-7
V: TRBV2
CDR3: CASRKGSGSDEQYF

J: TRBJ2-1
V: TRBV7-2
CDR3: CASSFLRIEQFF

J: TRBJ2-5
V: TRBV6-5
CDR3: CASSYSWGKETQYF

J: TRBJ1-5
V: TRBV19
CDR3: CASSMSGLRSNQPQHF

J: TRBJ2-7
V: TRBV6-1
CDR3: CASTTGVLSYEQYF

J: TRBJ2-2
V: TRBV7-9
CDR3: CASSAPLWDRNTGELFF

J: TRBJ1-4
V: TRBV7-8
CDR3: CASSFIGKRVGNEKLFF

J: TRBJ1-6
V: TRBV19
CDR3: CASSPPAAFNSPLHF

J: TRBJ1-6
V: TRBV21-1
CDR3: CASSLSVGGYNSPLHF

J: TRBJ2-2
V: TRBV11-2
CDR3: CASSVQGYTGELFF

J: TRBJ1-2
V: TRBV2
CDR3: CASSSENIRALGGYTF

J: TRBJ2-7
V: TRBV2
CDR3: CASSGRDREDEQYF

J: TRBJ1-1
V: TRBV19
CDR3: CAVSSRGVNTEAFF

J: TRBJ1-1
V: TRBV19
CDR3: CASSIPGGVNTEAFF

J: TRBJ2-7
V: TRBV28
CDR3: CASSHVHEQYF

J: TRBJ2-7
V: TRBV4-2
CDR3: CASSPRTSAYEQYF

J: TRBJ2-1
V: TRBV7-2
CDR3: CASSLWTDNEQFF